These 21 T cell receptor beta chains came from one sample sequenced in a study of neoadjuvant nivolumab and ipilimumab in lung cancer. Assay: immunoSEQ multiplex PCR; the TCRdb copy retains only in-frame clones and omits some. The table records 8,500 to 10,000 clones, over 60% of them present only once. The sequencing here drew on tumor tissue, taken after neoadjuvant nivolumab, alone or with ipilimumab, at or shortly before surgery. These receptors all come from an adult with non-small cell lung cancer. Some clones in this sample may be carry-over from other donors' samples.

This clone showed up just a few times. This chain uses TRBV7-9 with TRBJ2-7; 10 nucleotides line up with TRBD2. J lost 5 bases, V lost 2 bases, and 6 bases had no gene match. Germline V CDR1 and CDR2: SEHNR, FQNEAQ (reference sequence). This CDR3 has 15 residues. The CDR3 DNA follows: TGTGCCAGCAGCTTAATGGTAGCGGGAGGCCACGAGCAGTACTTC. The encoded protein is CASSLMVAGGHEQYF.

The chain links TRBV7-9 to TRBJ1-2; tentative D call: TRBD1 (6 bases). Germline V gene sequence: CDR1 SEHNR, CDR2 FQNEAQ (reference sequence). The CDR3 loop spans 13 amino acids. V lost 4 bases and J lost 6, with 12 bases in between. The CDR3 bases are TGTGCCAGCAGCTCCACAGGGAATCATGGCTACACCTTC. This gives the protein CASSSTGNHGYTF.

This clone was counted a few times. The chain is built from TRBV18 and TRBJ2-3, with TRBD1 identical over 10 bases. Germline V gives CDR1 KGHSH, CDR2 LQKENI. This CDR3 has 16 amino acids. The junction had 8 bases not matched to a gene; V was cut back by 5 bases and J by 3 bases. The CDR3 is CASSDNRDRGTDTQYF. CDR3 DNA: TGTGCCAGCTCAGACAACCGGGACAGGGGAACAGATACGCAGTATTTT.

This clone was observed a single time. Its ends do not fully match the called genes, so a read error is possible. V usage is TRBV7-6 and J usage is TRBJ2-1; D gene uncertain. The CDR3 is 16 residues long. Germline assignment: CDR1 SGHVS and CDR2 FNYEAQ. The CDR3 spells CASSQNAPNSNNEQFF. DNA for the CDR3: TGTGCCAGCAGCCAGAACGCACCTAACTCCAACAATGAGCAGTTCTTC.

The genes are TRBV25-1 and TRBJ2-7; 11 positions agree with TRBD2. The trim removed 4 bases at V and 5 bases at J, leaving 16 bases unmatched. The CDR3 is made up of 18 amino acids. CDR1 is MGHDK, CDR2 SYGVNS, per germline. The CDR3 nucleotides read TGTGCCAGCAGTGGCCTCCTGGGCACTAGCGGGGGTGGCGACGAGCAGTACTTC. Protein product: CASSGLLGTSGGGDEQYF.

DNA of the CDR3: TGTGCCAGCAGCCACTTCCCCGGGGAGCTGTTTTTT. As protein: CASSHFPGELFF. The rearrangement links TRBV5-6 to TRBJ2-2, with D hard to call. Trimming shortened V by 4 bases and J by 6 bases, and 7 bases separated the two germline ends. This CDR3 spans 12 amino acids. Looked up from germline, CDR1 is SGHDT and CDR2 is YYEEEE.

The genes are TRBV30 and TRBJ2-7; TRBD1 might be the D (7 bases). This CDR3 region has 14 residues. V was clipped by 3 bases and J by 3 bases, with 15 bases between them. Per the germline V gene, CDR1 is GTSNPN and CDR2 is SVGIG (reference sequence). The CDR3 loop reads CAWRAGQSFYEQYF. In nucleotides, the CDR3 is TGTGCCTGGAGGGCGGGACAGTCCTTCTACGAGCAGTACTTC.

The chain couples TRBV20-1 to TRBJ2-1, with D maybe TRBD1 (6 bases). V gave up 7 bases and J gave up 7 bases, with 11 bases separating them. Germline V gives CDR1 DFQATT, CDR2 SNEGSKA (reference sequence). The CDR3 loop spans 11 amino acids. The DNA of the CDR3 is TGCAGTGGTTGGGGGCGAAATGAGCAGTTCTTC. Protein: CSGWGRNEQFF.

The CDR3 sequence is CAWSGDYLAGTEYEQYF. The CDR3 DNA follows: TGTGCCTGGTCCGGCGACTACTTAGCCGGGACGGAATACGAGCAGTACTTC. V is TRBV30 and J is TRBJ2-7; perhaps D is TRBD1 or TRBD2 (5 bases each). This CDR3 is built from 17 residues. V was shortened by 5 bases and J by 4 bases, with 27 bases between the two germline ends. Germline CDR1 GTSNPN, CDR2 SVGIG (reference sequence).

This clone was counted only a few times. The J gene is TRBJ2-7, the V gene TRBV5-6; possible D gene TRBD2, 5 bases. V dropped 0 bases and J dropped 4 bases, with 17 bases sitting between them. This CDR3 is built from 16 residues. Germline loops: CDR1 SGHDT, CDR2 YYEEEE. CDR3 coding DNA: TGTGCCAGCAGCTTGGGAGGACTCACCCTCGTTTACGAGCAGTACTTC. It yields the protein CASSLGGLTLVYEQYF.

V is TRBV6-6 and J is TRBJ2-7, with TRBD1 matching over 8 bases. V shed 6 bases and J 3 bases; nucleotides not matched to a gene: 10. Germline CDR1 MNHNY, CDR2 SVGAGI (reference sequence). CDR3 length: 15 residues. In DNA form, the CDR3 reads TGTGCCAGCAGCCGAACCTTGACAGGGGTCTACGAGCAGTACTTC. As protein: CASSRTLTGVYEQYF.

V and J are TRBV5-1 and TRBJ1-1; no reliable D call. CDR1 SGHRS and CDR2 YFSETQ come from the germline V gene. The CDR3 covers 15 residues. Trimming took off 1 base at V and 1 base at J, with 11 bases between the two ends. Here the CDR3 DNA reads TGCGCCAGCAGCTTGAGGCCGGGAGAGAACACTGAAGCTTTCTTT. It is translated as CASSLRPGENTEAFF.

The chain couples TRBV4-2 to TRBJ1-2; perhaps TRBD1 as D (6 bases). Germline V gene sequence: CDR1 LGHNA, CDR2 YNFKEQ. This CDR3 comprises 12 residues. Trimming cost V 4 bases and J 6 bases, with 9 bases left between them. The CDR3 loop is CASSLNRDGYTF. CDR3 nucleotide sequence: TGTGCCAGCAGCCTGAACAGGGATGGCTACACCTTC.

This chain uses TRBV7-2 with TRBJ2-1, with D maybe TRBD2 (5 bases). The CDR3 sequence is 16 residues long. The germline V gene encodes CDR1 SGHTA and CDR2 FQGNSA. The ends were cut back, 2 bases at V and 2 bases at J, with 13 bases in the middle. In nucleotides, the CDR3 is TGTGCCAGCAGCTTAAGGACTGGGTGGACCTACAATGAGCAGTTCTTC. Translating it yields CASSLRTGWTYNEQFF. The full variable domain, with the rest looked up from reference TRBV7-2 and TRBJ2-1, is GAGVSQSPSNKVTEKGKDVELRCDPISGHTALYWYRQSLGQGLEFLIYFQGNSAPDKSGLPSDRFSAERTGGSVSTLTIQRTQQEDSAVYLCASSLRTGWTYNEQFFGPGTRLTVL.

This clone was counted only a few times. The J gene is TRBJ1-2, the V gene TRBV18, with unresolved D. V was pared by 0 bases and J by 7 bases, with 18 bases between. Germline assignment: CDR1 KGHSH and CDR2 LQKENI. The CDR3 has 16 residues. As DNA, the CDR3 is TGTGCCAGCTCACCACCGGGTATCGGTGACAAGAGTGGCTACACCTTC. It is translated as CASSPPGIGDKSGYTF.

This rearrangement joins TRBV6-5 to TRBJ1-5; D uncertain. The CDR3 consists of 15 residues. Trimming pared 5 bases from V and 5 bases from J, leaving 16 bases between. Germline V gives CDR1 MNHEY, CDR2 SVGAGI. The CDR3 nucleotides are TGTGCCAGCAGTCTCTGGCCGAGGGCCGATCAGCCCCAGCATTTT. Translating gives CASSLWPRADQPQHF.

This rearrangement joins TRBV5-1 to TRBJ2-7; D may be TRBD1 (5 bases). The CDR3 sequence is 13 residues long. Trimming shortened V by 4 bases and J by 5 bases, and 13 bases separated the two germline ends. From germline, CDR1 is SGHRS and CDR2 YFSETQ. CDR3 coding DNA: TGCGCCAGCAGCCCTACCCAGGGCCACGAGCAGTACTTC. Amino acids: CASSPTQGHEQYF. The whole variable domain, remainder taken from reference TRBV5-1 and TRBJ2-7, is KAGVTQTPRYLIKTRGQQVTLSCSPISGHRSVSWYQQTPGQGLQFLFEYFSETQRNKGNFPGRFSGRQFSNSRSEMNVSTLELGDSALYLCASSPTQGHEQYFGPGTRLTVT.

The V and J genes are TRBV4-3 and TRBJ2-3; 7 bases align to TRBD2. V dropped 0 bases and J dropped 3; count of bases not matched to a gene: 6. CDR3 length: 16 amino acids. Germline CDR1 LGHNA, CDR2 YSLEER. The CDR3 region is CASSQEGSGGTDTQYF. CDR3 nucleotide sequence: TGCGCCAGCAGCCAAGAAGGATCGGGGGGAACAGATACGCAGTATTTT.

This chain joins TRBV7-2 and TRBJ1-2, with 7 bases aligning to TRBD1. Germline V gene lookup returns CDR1 SGHTA and CDR2 FQGNSA. The CDR3 is 15 residues long. Losses at the gene ends were 4 bases for V and 2 bases for J; bases not matched to a gene: 7. DNA of the CDR3: TGTGCCAGCAGCTCGAGGACAGGCGGGAACTATGGCTACACCTTC. Its translation: CASSSRTGGNYGYTF. The variable domain in full, completed from reference TRBV7-2 and TRBJ1-2, reads GAGVSQSPSNKVTEKGKDVELRCDPISGHTALYWYRQSLGQGLEFLIYFQGNSAPDKSGLPSDRFSAERTGGSVSTLTIQRTQQEDSAVYLCASSSRTGGNYGYTFGSGTRLTVV.

The chain joins TRBV4-1 to TRBJ2-1; no firm D call. CDR3 size: 13 residues. Germline V gene lookup returns CDR1 MGHRA and CDR2 YSYEKL. V lost 0 bases, J lost 9 bases, and 9 bases lay in between. The CDR3 DNA reads TGCGCCAGCAGCCAAGATTTGATCCGTGAGCAGTTCTTC. It is translated as CASSQDLIREQFF.

The chain uses TRBV2 and TRBJ2-3; the D is unclear. Germline values: CDR1 SNHLY, CDR2 FYNNEI. V was pared by 6 bases and J by 0 bases, with 7 bases between. The CDR3 is 13 residues long. The CDR3 spells CASRGHSTDTQYF. CDR3 sequence (DNA): TGTGCCAGCAGAGGGCACAGCACAGATACGCAGTATTTT.